The next 11 T cell receptor beta chains were all read from a single sample in a study of blood T cells in healthy people across ages. It was with a sample-barcoded 5' primer and a J-beta primer mix that a second PCR of about 6 to 12 cycles was run. TCRdb passed the 5' RACE reads through MiXCR, listing each CDR3 protein once. Of about 970,000 distinct CDR3 sequences in the sample, roughly 51% were seen once. Specimen: blood. Receptors originate from an older woman in good health.

The gene calls are TRBV28 and TRBJ1-2; 8 nucleotides align to TRBD1. The CDR3 has 17 residues. Germline V gene lookup returns CDR1 MDHEN and CDR2 SYDVKM. The V segment lost 6 bases and the J segment 4 bases; nucleotides outside the gene matches: 16. CDR3 DNA: TGTGCCAGCAGCGAAACCGACCGGGACAGGCTCATCTATGGCTACACCTTC. Translation gives CASSETDRDRLIYGYTF.

V and J are TRBV29-1 and TRBJ2-3; 8 bases line up with TRBD1. J gave up 14 bases and V 5 bases, and 12 bases lay outside the gene matches. The CDR3 length is 12 residues. Germline V gene sequence: CDR1 SQVTM, CDR2 ANQGSEA. The CDR3 DNA reads as TGCAGCGTTCGGACAGGGCCAGGAGACGCGTATTTT. This encodes CSVRTGPGDAYF.

The genes are TRBV7-8 and TRBJ2-7, with D uncertain. CDR3 length: 14 amino acids. Per germline, CDR1 SGHVS and CDR2 FQNEAQ. V shed 1 base and J shed 2 bases, with 9 bases lying between them. DNA for the CDR3: TGTGCCAGCAGCTTAGGAGCCGTGACCTACGAGCAGTACTTC. Its protein is CASSLGAVTYEQYF.

This clonotype was seen more than once but under ten times. V and J are TRBV20-1 and TRBJ2-6; tentatively, D is TRBD1 (5 bases). V dropped 3 bases and J dropped 0 bases, with 15 bases sitting between them. Germline CDR1 is DFQATT and CDR2 is SNEGSKA (reference sequence). The CDR3 has 17 residues. DNA for the CDR3: TGCAGTGCTAGCGGTTCAGGGCGAATCTCTGGGGCCAACGTCCTGACTTTC. Its translation: CSASGSGRISGANVLTF.

The rearrangement links TRBV6-6 to TRBJ1-2; D is unresolved. Trimming took 6 bases from V and 6 from J, leaving 8 bases between them. This CDR3 contains 11 residues. The germline V gene has CDR1 MNHNY and CDR2 SVGAGI (reference sequence). The CDR3 loop is CASSPPHGYTF. DNA for the CDR3: TGTGCCAGCAGCCCCCCCCATGGCTACACCTTC.

The gene calls are TRBV5-1 and TRBJ2-3, with 11 nucleotides matching TRBD2. CDR3 length: 16 amino acids. CDR1 is SGHRS and CDR2 is YFSETQ in the germline V gene. Unmatched junction bases numbered 8, after V lost 6 bases and J lost 2 bases. Here the CDR3 reads CASNPGLAEFTDTQYF. CDR3 coding DNA: TGCGCCAGCAATCCGGGACTAGCGGAATTCACAGATACGCAGTATTTT. Full variable domain (missing parts from reference TRBV5-1 and TRBJ2-3): KAGVTQTPRYLIKTRGQQVTLSCSPISGHRSVSWYQQTPGQGLQFLFEYFSETQRNKGNFPGRFSGRQFSNSRSEMNVSTLELGDSALYLCASNPGLAEFTDTQYFGPGTRLTVL.

In this sample, this clonotype turned up a few times. The chain carries TRBV6-1 and TRBJ2-6; D not certain. Trimming left V 6 bases short and J 0 bases short, with 18 bases between. CDR1 is MNHNS, CDR2 SASEGT, per germline. The CDR3 runs to 18 residues. The DNA of the CDR3 is TGTGCCAGCAGCCCCGTCTTGGAAGGCGTCTCTGGGGCCAACGTCCTGACTTTC. Protein sequence: CASSPVLEGVSGANVLTF.

The V call is TRBV10-1, the J call TRBJ2-3; D is undetermined. The V gene lost 4 bases and the J gene lost 5 bases, with 10 bases spanning the gap. CDR3 length: 13 amino acids. Looked up from germline, CDR1 is WNHNN and CDR2 is SYGVQD (reference sequence). The DNA of the CDR3 is TGCGCCAGCAGTGGGATCTTTTTAGATACGCAGTATTTT. Translating it yields CASSGIFLDTQYF.

The gene calls are TRBV7-8 and TRBJ2-7; 12 bases line up with TRBD2. The V segment lost 2 bases and the J segment 2 bases; nucleotides outside the gene matches: 16. The CDR3 is 20 residues long. From germline, CDR1 is SGHVS and CDR2 FQNEAQ. CDR3 nucleotides: TGTGCCAGCAGCTTAAATACCCGACTAGCGGGGGCTACGAGGCCCTACGAGCAGTACTTC. This gives the protein CASSLNTRLAGATRPYEQYF. The full variable domain, in which reference TRBV7-8 and TRBJ2-7 provide the parts outside the CDR3, is GAGVSQSPRYKVAKRGQDVALRCDPISGHVSLFWYQQALGQGPEFLTYFQNEAQLDKSGLPSDRFFAERPEGSVSTLKIQRTQQEDSAVYLCASSLNTRLAGATRPYEQYFGPGTRLTVT.

V and J are TRBV2 and TRBJ2-5; possibly TRBD1 for D (6 bases). Trimming pared 7 bases from V and 2 bases from J, leaving 14 bases between. The CDR3 consists of 14 residues. Germline V CDR1 and CDR2: SNHLY, FYNNEI. CDR3 loop: CASTSFDRQETQYF. DNA of the CDR3: TGTGCCAGCACATCGTTCGACAGGCAAGAGACCCAGTACTTC.

V is TRBV4-1 and J is TRBJ2-7, with TRBD2 matching 13 bases. The germline V gene encodes CDR1 MGHRA and CDR2 YSYEKL. V was clipped by 2 bases and J by 1 base; unmatched bases: 5. CDR3 length equals 17 residues. The CDR3 region is CASSQRTSGRGSYEQYF. CDR3 DNA: TGCGCCAGCAGCCAACGGACTAGCGGGAGAGGGTCCTACGAGCAGTACTTC.